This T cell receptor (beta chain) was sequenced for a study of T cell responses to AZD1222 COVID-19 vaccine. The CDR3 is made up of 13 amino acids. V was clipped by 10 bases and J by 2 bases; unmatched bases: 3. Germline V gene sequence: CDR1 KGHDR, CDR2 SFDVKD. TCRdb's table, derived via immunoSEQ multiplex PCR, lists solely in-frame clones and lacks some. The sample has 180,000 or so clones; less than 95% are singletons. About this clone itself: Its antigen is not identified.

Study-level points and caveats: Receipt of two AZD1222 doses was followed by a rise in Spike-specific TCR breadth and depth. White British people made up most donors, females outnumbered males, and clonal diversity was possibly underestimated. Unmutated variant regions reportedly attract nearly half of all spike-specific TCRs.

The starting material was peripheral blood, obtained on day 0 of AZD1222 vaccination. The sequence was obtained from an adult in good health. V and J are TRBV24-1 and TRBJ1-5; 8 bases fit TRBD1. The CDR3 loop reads CATSGQGNQPQHF. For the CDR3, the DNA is TGTGCCACTTCGGGACAGGGCAATCAGCCCCAGCATTTT.